One sample yielded the 10 T cell receptor beta chains listed below, sequenced in a study of T cells in localized non-small cell lung cancer. Measured with immunoSEQ multiplex PCR; TCRdb has only the in-frame clones, and not every one. The sample carries roughly 2,600 clones, about 25% recorded once. The sequencing here drew on normal lung tissue next to the tumor, taken before any cancer treatment. Source of these receptors: a male donor older than 55 with stage II lung adenocarcinoma.

The chain uses TRBV29-1 and TRBJ2-5, with TRBD2 identical over 10 bases. V dropped 2 bases and J dropped 4; count of bases not matched to a gene: 10. The CDR3 spans 16 residues. Germline-derived CDR1 and CDR2 are SQVTM and ANQGSEA. CDR3 sequence reads: CSVEKTASGGTETQYF. The DNA of the CDR3 is TGCAGCGTTGAAAAAACGGCTAGCGGGGGTACAGAGACCCAGTACTTC.

The chain uses TRBV30 and TRBJ1-2, with D maybe TRBD1 (5 bases). The CDR3 consists of 14 residues. Looked up from germline, CDR1 is GTSNPN and CDR2 is SVGIG (reference sequence). As DNA, the CDR3 is TGTGCGGCTACCCGTAGGGGCACCGACTATGGCTACACCTTC. Translating gives CAATRRGTDYGYTF. Based on the CDR3 plus reference TRBV30 and TRBJ1-2, the full variable domain is SQTIHQWPATLVQPVGSPLSLECTVEGTSNPNLYWYRQAAGRGLQLLFYSVGIGQISSEVPQNLSASRPQDRQFILSSKKLLLSDSGFYLCAATRRGTDYGYTFGSGTRLTVV.

This clone is categorized as medium-sized. The chain combines TRBV11-3 with TRBJ2-2, with TRBD1 matching 10 bases. The length of the CDR3 is 17 residues. V was clipped by 3 bases and J by 3 bases; unmatched bases: 7. Germline values: CDR1 SGHNT, CDR2 YENEEA. This CDR3 is CASSLKPGQGYTGELFF. As DNA, the CDR3 is TGTGCCAGCAGCTTGAAACCGGGACAGGGGTACACCGGGGAGCTGTTTTTT.

In its sample, this clone is medium-sized. CDR3 nucleotides: TGTGCCAGCAAACCTACCCCCGGGGTTGAAAAACTGTTTTTT. Protein: CASKPTPGVEKLFF. V gene TRBV6-8 combines with J gene TRBJ1-4; D remains ambiguous. The CDR3 length is 14 residues. Germline CDR1 MNHGY, CDR2 SAAAGT. Trimming removed 7 bases at V and 7 bases at J, with 16 bases between.

CDR3 sequence (DNA): TGTGCCAGCAGTGTCCGCCTGGAGACCCAGTACTTC. Encoded protein: CASSVRLETQYF. The J gene is TRBJ2-5, the V gene TRBV9, with D hard to call. Germline CDR1 reads SGDLS; CDR2 reads YYNGEE. Trimming left V 5 bases short and J 5 bases short, with 10 bases between. The CDR3 has 12 residues.

The table lists this clone with a count of one. The rearrangement links TRBV30 to TRBJ2-6; TRBD1 is a possible D gene (8 bases). Germline assignment: CDR1 GTSNPN and CDR2 SVGIG (reference sequence). The CDR3 runs 17 residues. Trimming shortened V by 7 bases and J by 4 bases, and 23 bases separated the two germline ends. The CDR3 nucleotides read TGTGCCTCCGCCGAAGGACAGGGAGGGCCCGGGGCCAACGTCCTGACTTTC. Translation: CASAEGQGGPGANVLTF.

The rearrangement links TRBV18 to TRBJ2-5, with D possibly matching TRBD1 (5 bases). The CDR3 loop spans 16 amino acids. V shed 7 bases and J shed 2 bases, with 20 bases lying between them. Germline assignment: CDR1 KGHSH and CDR2 LQKENI. The DNA for the CDR3 is TGTGCCAGCTTCGCAGGGATCTCGCCCGGTCAAGAGACCCAGTACTTC. It specifies CASFAGISPGQETQYF.

V usage is TRBV19 and J usage is TRBJ1-1; D gene uncertain. The V and J ends lost 2 bases and 1 base respectively, with 5 bases between them. This CDR3 contains 13 residues. Germline CDR1 LNHDA, CDR2 SQIVND (reference sequence). CDR3 amino acids: CASSILGNTEAFF. The CDR3, as DNA: TGTGCCAGTAGTATATTAGGGAACACTGAAGCTTTCTTT.

The genes are TRBV28 and TRBJ2-7, with D possibly being TRBD2 (6 bases). The length of the CDR3 is 12 residues. Trimming shortened V by 6 bases and J by 3 bases, and 9 bases separated the two germline ends. Germline lookup yields CDR1 MDHEN and CDR2 SYDVKM. CDR3 in DNA: TGTGCCAGCAGGGGGGGTCACTACGAGCAGTACTTC. This sequence encodes CASRGGHYEQYF.

This clone is labeled medium-sized (0.01 to 0.1%). This chain connects TRBV6-8 to TRBJ2-2; possibly TRBD2 for D (7 bases). Trimming pared 5 bases from V and 3 bases from J, leaving 10 bases between. Germline loops: CDR1 MNHGY, CDR2 SAAAGT. The CDR3 covers 14 residues. As DNA, the CDR3 is TGTGCCAGCAGTGGAGGGGGGGACACCGGGGAGCTGTTTTTT. It codes for CASSGGGDTGELFF.